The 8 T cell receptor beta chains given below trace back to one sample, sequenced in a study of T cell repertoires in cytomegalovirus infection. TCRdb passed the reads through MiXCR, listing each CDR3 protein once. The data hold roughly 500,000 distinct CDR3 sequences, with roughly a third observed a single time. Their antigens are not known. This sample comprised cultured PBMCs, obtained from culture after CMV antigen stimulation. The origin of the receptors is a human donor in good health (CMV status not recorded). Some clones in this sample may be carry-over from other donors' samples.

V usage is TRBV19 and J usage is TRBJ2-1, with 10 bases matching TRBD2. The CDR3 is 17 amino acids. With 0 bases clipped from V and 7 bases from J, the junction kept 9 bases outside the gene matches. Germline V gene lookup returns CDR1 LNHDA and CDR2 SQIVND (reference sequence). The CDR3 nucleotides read TGTGCCAGTAGTATAGATTCGTCTGCACTAGCGGGGAATGAGCAGTTCTTC. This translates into CASSIDSSALAGNEQFF.

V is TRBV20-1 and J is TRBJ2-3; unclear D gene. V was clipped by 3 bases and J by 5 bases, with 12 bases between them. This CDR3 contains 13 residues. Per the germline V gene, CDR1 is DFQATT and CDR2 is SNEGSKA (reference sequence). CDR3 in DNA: TGCAGTGCTAGTTATAGGGTGGGAGATACGCAGTATTTT. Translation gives CSASYRVGDTQYF.

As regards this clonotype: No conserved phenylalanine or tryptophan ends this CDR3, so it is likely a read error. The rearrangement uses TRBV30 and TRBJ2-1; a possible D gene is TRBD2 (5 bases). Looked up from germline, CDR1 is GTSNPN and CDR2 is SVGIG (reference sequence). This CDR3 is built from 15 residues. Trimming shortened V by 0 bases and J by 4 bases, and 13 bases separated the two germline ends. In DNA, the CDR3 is TGTGCCTGGAGTGTATCCAGGAGAGGGTACAATGAGCAGTTCTGC. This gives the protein CAWSVSRRGYNEQFC.

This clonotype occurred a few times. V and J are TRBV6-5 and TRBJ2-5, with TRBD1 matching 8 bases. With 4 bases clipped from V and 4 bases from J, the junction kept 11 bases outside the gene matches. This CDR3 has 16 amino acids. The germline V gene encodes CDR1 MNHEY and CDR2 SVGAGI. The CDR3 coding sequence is TGTGCCAGCAGTTCCCCGCGGACAGGGCTTCGAGAGACCCAGTACTTC. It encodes CASSSPRTGLRETQYF.

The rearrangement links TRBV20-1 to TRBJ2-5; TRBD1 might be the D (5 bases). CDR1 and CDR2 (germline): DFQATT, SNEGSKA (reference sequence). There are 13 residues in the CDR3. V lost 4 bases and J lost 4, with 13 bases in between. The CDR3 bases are TGCAGTGCTACGACAGTAGTCGGAGAGACCCAGTACTTC. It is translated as CSATTVVGETQYF.

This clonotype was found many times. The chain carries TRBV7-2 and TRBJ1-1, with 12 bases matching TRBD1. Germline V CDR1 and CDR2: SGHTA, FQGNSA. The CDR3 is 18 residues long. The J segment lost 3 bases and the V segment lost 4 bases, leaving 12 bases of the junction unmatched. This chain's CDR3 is CASSSPFGTGGAHTEAFF. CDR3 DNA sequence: TGTGCCAGCAGCTCACCCTTCGGGACAGGGGGCGCGCACACTGAAGCTTTCTTT. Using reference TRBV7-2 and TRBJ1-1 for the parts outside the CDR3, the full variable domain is GAGVSQSPSNKVTEKGKDVELRCDPISGHTALYWYRQSLGQGLEFLIYFQGNSAPDKSGLPSDRFSAERTGGSVSTLTIQRTQQEDSAVYLCASSSPFGTGGAHTEAFFGQGTRLTVV.

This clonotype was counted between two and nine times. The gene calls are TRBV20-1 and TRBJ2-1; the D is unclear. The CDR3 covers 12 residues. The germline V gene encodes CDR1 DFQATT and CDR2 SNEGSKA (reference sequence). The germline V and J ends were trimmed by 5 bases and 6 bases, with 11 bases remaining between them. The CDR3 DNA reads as TGCAGTGCTTCCAAGGTCTCCAATGAGCAGTTCTTC. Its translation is CSASKVSNEQFF.

The CDR3 sequence is CASSQEGGVNTGELFF. CDR3 nucleotide sequence: TGCGCCAGCAGCCAAGAAGGAGGGGTTAACACCGGGGAGCTGTTTTTT. The chain links TRBV4-3 to TRBJ2-2; perhaps TRBD2 as D (6 bases). The germline V and J ends were trimmed by 0 bases and 2 bases, with 10 bases remaining between them. The CDR3 is made up of 16 amino acids. CDR1 is LGHNA, CDR2 YSLEER, per germline.